Presented here are 27 T cell receptor beta chains from one specimen sequenced in a study of T cell changes during pregnancy in multiple sclerosis. Assay: immunoSEQ multiplex PCR; the TCRdb copy retains only in-frame clones and omits some. The sample holds around 56,000 clones, 91% seen once. The sample here was CD4+ T cells from peripheral blood mononuclear cells, taken in the first trimester of pregnancy. The receptors here all came from a female donor with multiple sclerosis, enrolled in a pregnancy study.

The rearrangement uses TRBV7-9 and TRBJ2-5; TRBD2 matches at 7 bases. The CDR3 covers 17 residues. Per germline, CDR1 SEHNR and CDR2 FQNEAQ (reference sequence). With 0 bases clipped from V and 2 bases from J, the junction kept 9 bases outside the gene matches. CDR3 residues: CASSLALASGPQETQYF. The DNA of the CDR3 is TGTGCCAGCAGCTTAGCGCTTGCTAGCGGTCCACAAGAGACCCAGTACTTC.

The V gene is TRBV6-5, the J gene TRBJ1-2, with 11 bases matching TRBD1. The V and J ends lost 5 bases and 7 bases, in that order; junction bases with no gene match: 6. This CDR3 is 14 amino acids long. From germline, CDR1 is MNHEY and CDR2 SVGAGI. The CDR3 region has the DNA TGTGCCAGCAGTCCGGGACAGGGGGTGGGTGGCTACACCTTC. Residues: CASSPGQGVGGYTF.

This chain uses TRBV10-3 with TRBJ2-7; 12 nucleotides agree with TRBD2. The CDR3 extends over 19 amino acids. The germline CDR1 and CDR2 sequences are ENHRY and SYGVKD. Losses at the gene ends were 2 bases for V and 1 base for J; bases not matched to a gene: 12. DNA of the CDR3: TGTGCCATCAGTGAGGGGCGCCGAGGACTAGCGGGGACGTCCTACGAGCAGTACTTC. It yields the protein CAISEGRRGLAGTSYEQYF.

This chain uses TRBV27 with TRBJ2-2, with a possible D match to TRBD1 (6 bases). V lost 5 bases and J lost 6, with 13 bases in between. Germline CDR1 reads MNHEY; CDR2 reads SMNVEV (reference sequence). The CDR3 runs to 14 residues. Written as DNA, the CDR3 is TGTGCCAGCAGTCGAGGGGGATCCCCCGGGGAGCTGTTTTTT. It is translated as CASSRGGSPGELFF.

The chain is built from TRBV5-4 and TRBJ1-2; 8 bases align to TRBD1. With V trimmed by 4 bases and J by 0 bases, 11 bases remained unmatched. The length of the CDR3 is 17 residues. Germline assignment: CDR1 SGHNT and CDR2 YYREEE (reference sequence). This CDR3 is CASSAEQGAVTNYGYTF. The CDR3 DNA follows: TGTGCCAGCAGCGCCGAGCAGGGGGCGGTGACTAACTATGGCTACACCTTC.

This rearrangement joins TRBV7-2 to TRBJ2-7, with D possibly being TRBD2 (7 bases). Trimming took 5 bases from V and 1 from J, leaving 15 bases between them. Germline loops: CDR1 SGHTA, CDR2 FQGNSA. The CDR3 spans 15 residues. The CDR3 coding sequence is TGTGCCAGCAGCCGTCCGGGGGGCCGGTCCTACGAGCAGTACTTC. Protein product: CASSRPGGRSYEQYF.

CDR3: CASSARPGGDYGYTF. The CDR3 DNA sequence: TGTGCCAGCAGTGCTCGTCCAGGGGGCGACTATGGCTACACCTTC. The chain is built from TRBV6-5 and TRBJ1-2; 8 bases match TRBD1. Germline loops: CDR1 MNHEY, CDR2 SVGAGI. The CDR3 is 15 residues long. V dropped 5 bases and J dropped 3; count of bases not matched to a gene: 8.

This clone was seen just once. The chain recombines TRBV6-1 with TRBJ1-1, with 11 bases lining up with TRBD1. CDR1 is MNHNS, CDR2 SASEGT, per germline. J lost 3 bases, V lost 2 bases, and 8 bases had no gene match. This CDR3 region has 17 residues. This CDR3 reads CASSEYRTGGLDTEAFF. CDR3 bases: TGTGCCAGCAGTGAATACCGGACAGGGGGCTTGGACACTGAAGCTTTCTTT.

The V and J genes are TRBV18 and TRBJ1-1; D possibly corresponds to TRBD1 (6 bases). The V end was cut by 6 bases, the J end by 5 bases, with 19 bases between. CDR1 and CDR2 from the germline V gene are KGHSH and LQKENI. This CDR3 has 15 amino acids. CDR3 coding DNA: TGTGCCAGCTCCCCTGTACAGGGTGGGGTTACTGAAGCTTTCTTT. As protein: CASSPVQGGVTEAFF.

This clone was counted between two and nine times. V and J are TRBV7-2 and TRBJ1-3; D is ambiguous. There are 14 residues in the CDR3. The V gene lost 8 bases and the J gene lost 6 bases, with 17 bases spanning the gap. Germline loops: CDR1 SGHTA, CDR2 FQGNSA. In DNA form, the CDR3 reads TGTGCCAGCGGGGTGGGAGGTTCCGAAAACACCATATATTTT. Translation gives CASGVGGSENTIYF. The full variable domain, in which reference TRBV7-2 and TRBJ1-3 provide the parts outside the CDR3, is GAGVSQSPSNKVTEKGKDVELRCDPISGHTALYWYRQSLGQGLEFLIYFQGNSAPDKSGLPSDRFSAERTGGSVSTLTIQRTQQEDSAVYLCASGVGGSENTIYFGEGSWLTVV.

This chain links TRBV6-5 with TRBJ2-3, with 7 bases matching TRBD1. The germline gives CDR1 MNHEY, CDR2 SVGAGI. The V gene end was trimmed by 5 bases and the J gene end by 3 bases; junction bases not matched to a gene: 8. The CDR3 loop spans 15 amino acids. DNA of the CDR3: TGTGCCAGCAGTGACTACAGGGGTGGTACAGATACGCAGTATTTT. It codes for CASSDYRGGTDTQYF.

The chain links TRBV29-1 to TRBJ1-3; the match to TRBD1 covers 10 bases. With V trimmed by 7 bases and J by 0 bases, 9 bases remained unmatched. CDR3 size: 16 residues. The germline CDR1 and CDR2 sequences are SQVTM and ANQGSEA. The CDR3 is CSGIGQGEASGNTIYF. The CDR3 DNA is TGCAGCGGGATAGGACAGGGGGAAGCCTCTGGAAACACCATATATTTT.

The chain carries TRBV7-3 and TRBJ2-2; the match to TRBD2 covers 11 bases. CDR3 length: 17 amino acids. J lost 6 bases, V lost 4 bases, and 10 bases had no gene match. Germline V CDR1 and CDR2: SGHTA, FQGTGA. The chain's CDR3 is CASSYLSGGAIAGELFF. The CDR3 coding sequence is TGTGCCAGCAGCTACCTTAGCGGGGGGGCGATCGCCGGGGAGCTGTTTTTT.

V usage is TRBV6-1 and J usage is TRBJ1-2; 7 positions match TRBD1. Trimming removed 1 base from V and 8 bases from J; junction bases left unmatched: 7. The CDR3 runs 14 residues. Looked up from germline, CDR1 is MNHNS and CDR2 is SASEGT. CDR3 bases: TGTGCCAGCAGTGAAGACGACAGGGTAAGCGGCTACACCTTC. Its protein product is CASSEDDRVSGYTF.

The rearrangement links TRBV5-6 to TRBJ2-3; possible D gene TRBD2, 6 bases. V lost 3 bases and J 1 base, leaving 15 bases between the germline ends. CDR1 is SGHDT, CDR2 YYEEEE, per germline. The CDR3 totals 16 residues. CDR3 sequence reads: CASSWRGGPRTDTQYF. As DNA, the CDR3 is TGTGCCAGCAGCTGGAGAGGAGGGCCGCGCACAGATACGCAGTATTTT.

Here the CDR3 DNA reads TGTGCCAGTAGAACCCAGGGGAGCTACGAGCAGTACTTC. Protein sequence: CASRTQGSYEQYF. The chain combines TRBV19 with TRBJ2-7; D perhaps matches TRBD1 (6 bases). Germline CDR1 and CDR2: LNHDA and SQIVND (reference sequence). V was pared by 6 bases and J by 3 bases, with 12 bases between. The CDR3 spans 13 residues.

The chain is built from TRBV30 and TRBJ1-2; D is ambiguous. Per the germline V gene, CDR1 is GTSNPN and CDR2 is SVGIG (reference sequence). The V and J ends lost 4 bases and 4 bases respectively, with 10 bases between them. This CDR3 spans 12 amino acids. CDR3 bases: TGTGCCTGGACCCCGGGGAGCTATGGCTACACCTTC. It translates to CAWTPGSYGYTF.

V usage is TRBV5-1 and J usage is TRBJ2-1; maybe TRBD2 (6 bases). The CDR3 sequence is 14 residues long. CDR1 is SGHRS and CDR2 is YFSETQ in the germline V gene. V gave up 0 bases and J gave up 4 bases, with 8 bases separating them. This CDR3 is CASSLVSGYNEQFF. In DNA form, the CDR3 reads TGCGCCAGCAGCTTGGTTAGCGGTTACAATGAGCAGTTCTTC. The complete variable domain, with remaining parts taken from reference TRBV5-1 and TRBJ2-1, reads KAGVTQTPRYLIKTRGQQVTLSCSPISGHRSVSWYQQTPGQGLQFLFEYFSETQRNKGNFPGRFSGRQFSNSRSEMNVSTLELGDSALYLCASSLVSGYNEQFFGPGTRLTVL.

The chain carries TRBV5-4 and TRBJ2-3; D unresolved. The germline V gene has CDR1 SGHNT and CDR2 YYREEE (reference sequence). V was cut by 4 bases and J by 10 bases, with 13 bases left in between. There are 12 residues in the CDR3. DNA for the CDR3: TGTGCCAGCAGCCGCCCTCAGGAAGCGCAGTATTTT. This gives the protein CASSRPQEAQYF.

The chain couples TRBV5-6 to TRBJ2-5, with D possibly TRBD1 on 5 matching bases. The CDR3 spans 16 residues. Germline V gene lookup returns CDR1 SGHDT and CDR2 YYEEEE. Trimming took 0 bases from V and 0 from J, leaving 12 bases between them. CDR3 amino acids: CASSLEVTAYQETQYF. CDR3 DNA sequence: TGTGCCAGCAGCTTGGAAGTGACAGCGTACCAAGAGACCCAGTACTTC.

This rearrangement joins TRBV7-6 to TRBJ2-5, with 10 bases that match TRBD1. The CDR3 loop spans 16 amino acids. Trimming cost V 1 base and J 3 bases; bases outside gene matches: 5. Germline lookup yields CDR1 SGHVS and CDR2 FNYEAQ. Here the CDR3 reads CASSLETGTGEETQYF. CDR3 coding DNA: TGTGCCAGCAGCTTAGAGACCGGGACAGGGGAAGAGACCCAGTACTTC.

This rearrangement joins TRBV28 to TRBJ1-1, with D possibly being TRBD1 (5 bases). Trimming took 1 base from V and 11 from J, leaving 11 bases between them. Germline V gene sequence: CDR1 MDHEN, CDR2 SYDVKM. The CDR3 spans 12 residues. CDR3 region: CASSLSTGHAFF. The CDR3 nucleotides read TGTGCCAGCAGTTTATCCACAGGCCATGCTTTCTTT.

The chain links TRBV11-3 to TRBJ2-1; 12 nucleotides match TRBD2. Germline CDR1 reads SGHNT; CDR2 reads YENEEA. The CDR3 is made up of 17 amino acids. J lost 4 bases, V lost 0 bases, and 4 bases had no gene match. The CDR3 is CASSLEGLAGGYNEQFF. CDR3 in DNA: TGTGCCAGCAGCTTAGAAGGTCTAGCGGGGGGGTACAATGAGCAGTTCTTC.

This chain joins TRBV30 and TRBJ2-5; D perhaps matches TRBD1 (6 bases). The V gene's germline CDR1 is GTSNPN and CDR2 SVGIG (reference sequence). Trimming took off 4 bases at V and 9 bases at J, with 18 bases between the two ends. The CDR3 covers 13 residues. CDR3 DNA: TGTGCCTGGACGTTTGTGGGGGCAAGGGCCCAGTACTTC. This gives the protein CAWTFVGARAQYF.

CDR3 coding DNA: TGTGCCAGCAGCTTGCCGGGACAGGGTTTCACAGATACGCAGTATTTT. Translating it yields CASSLPGQGFTDTQYF. This chain connects TRBV5-6 to TRBJ2-3; 9 bases are shared with TRBD1. This CDR3 has 16 residues. Unmatched junction bases numbered 5, after V lost 1 base and J lost 2 bases. Germline V gives CDR1 SGHDT, CDR2 YYEEEE.

The chain joins TRBV29-1 to TRBJ1-1, with D possibly being TRBD1 (6 bases). Trimming pared 7 bases from V and 4 bases from J, leaving 13 bases between. There are 12 residues in the CDR3. The germline CDR1 and CDR2 sequences are SQVTM and ANQGSEA. CDR3 amino acids: CSDGGPGTEAFF. The CDR3 DNA is TGCAGCGACGGGGGGCCGGGCACTGAAGCTTTCTTT.

The chain uses TRBV18 and TRBJ2-7; no definite D call. Trimming cost V 3 bases and J 2 bases, with 11 bases left between them. This CDR3 is built from 14 residues. Germline V lookup: CDR1 KGHSH, CDR2 LQKENI. CDR3 sequence (DNA): TGTGCCAGCTCACCTTTACAGAAAGCCTACGAGCAGTACTTC. It translates to CASSPLQKAYEQYF.